Below, 10 T cell receptor beta chains from the same sample are listed, as sequenced in a study of blood T cell repertoires in COVID-19. Data came from immunoSEQ multiplex PCR; TCRdb stores just in-frame clones and leaves some out. This table holds some 76,000 clones, around nine tenths found once. Sequenced input: peripheral blood. These receptors originate from a human donor in a cohort sampled during active COVID-19.

The CDR3 reads CASSQGHSTYGYTF. DNA for the CDR3: TGTGCCAGCAGCCAAGGGCACTCGACTTATGGCTACACCTTC. The rearrangement joins TRBV3-1 (or the pseudogene TRBV3-2) to TRBJ1-2, with D uncertain. Germline CDR1 reads LGHDT; CDR2 reads YNNKEL (reference sequence). Trimming removed 1 base from V and 5 bases from J, with 11 bases in between. The CDR3 consists of 14 residues.

The rearrangement links TRBV19 to TRBJ2-7, with 9 bases identical to TRBD1. Germline V lookup: CDR1 LNHDA, CDR2 SQIVND (reference sequence). The ends lost 6 bases at V and 5 bases at J; junction bases unmatched: 8. This CDR3 has 14 residues. CDR3 protein: CASSAGTGYDEQYF. CDR3 nucleotide sequence: TGTGCCAGTAGCGCCGGGACAGGGTACGACGAGCAGTACTTC.

For the CDR3, the DNA is TGCGCCAGCAGCCAAGGACGGGACAGAACCTACGAGCAGTACTTC. Translation: CASSQGRDRTYEQYF. The V call is TRBV4-3, the J call TRBJ2-7, with 7 bases lining up with TRBD1. The CDR3 runs 15 residues. Germline lookup yields CDR1 LGHNA and CDR2 YSLEER. Trimming removed 1 base from V and 2 bases from J; junction bases left unmatched: 5.

This rearrangement joins TRBV5-1 to TRBJ2-7, with D possibly TRBD1 on 5 matching bases. Trimming left V 4 bases short and J 6 bases short, with 20 bases between. This CDR3 spans 15 amino acids. Germline-derived CDR1 and CDR2 are SGHRS and YFSETQ. The CDR3 bases are TGCGCCAGCAGCGAACCGTGGGGCAGGGCGAGCGAGCAGTACTTC. Protein product: CASSEPWGRASEQYF.

The chain employs TRBV6-5 and TRBJ1-1; weak D call: TRBD1 (5 bases). The CDR3 runs to 15 residues. Germline V gene data show CDR1 as MNHEY and CDR2 as SVGAGI. V was clipped by 0 bases and J by 1 base, with 9 bases between them. This CDR3 reads CASSYSGVRNTEAFF. The CDR3 coding sequence is TGTGCCAGCAGTTACTCAGGGGTTCGGAACACTGAAGCTTTCTTT.

This clone showed up just once. J is TRBJ1-6 and V is TRBV6-5; 7 bases agree with TRBD1. V lost 6 bases to trimming and J lost 4 bases; unmatched junction nucleotides: 6. The CDR3 runs 15 residues. The V gene's germline CDR1 is MNHEY and CDR2 SVGAGI. As DNA, the CDR3 is TGTGCCAGCAGCCCGACAGGGCCGTATAATTCACCCCTCCACTTT. Its protein is CASSPTGPYNSPLHF.

The CDR3: CASIRTSDTDTQYF. DNA for the CDR3: TGTGCCAGCATAAGGACTAGCGACACAGATACGCAGTATTTT. V gene TRBV7-9 combines with J gene TRBJ2-3, with 9 positions matching TRBD2. The junction had 4 bases not matched to a gene; V was cut back by 7 bases and J by 2 bases. The germline V gene encodes CDR1 SEHNR and CDR2 FQNEAQ (reference sequence). The CDR3 has 14 amino acids.

The rearrangement joins TRBV6-2 or TRBV6-3 to TRBJ1-2; D is perhaps TRBD1 (5 bases). The V end lost 5 bases, the J end lost 4 bases, and 14 bases lay between the germline ends. The CDR3 sequence is 14 residues long. Germline V gene sequence: CDR1 MNHEY, CDR2 SVGEGT. CDR3 region: CASSNEPRAYGYTF. The CDR3 DNA sequence: TGTGCCAGCAGTAACGAACCCAGGGCCTATGGCTACACCTTC.

This chain joins TRBV7-8 and TRBJ1-1; TRBD1 is a possible D gene (5 bases). Germline V gene data show CDR1 as SGHVS and CDR2 as FQNEAQ. V lost 8 bases, J lost 3 bases, and 7 bases lay in between. The CDR3 loop spans 11 amino acids. CDR3 nucleotides: TGTGCCAGCTGGGGCGACACTGAAGCTTTCTTT. It translates to CASWGDTEAFF.

The chain couples TRBV7-9 to TRBJ2-1, with 8 positions matching TRBD2. After removal of 1 base from V and 7 bases from J, the junction contained 15 bases not matched to a gene. CDR3 length: 18 amino acids. The germline gives CDR1 SEHNR, CDR2 FQNEAQ (reference sequence). Written as DNA, the CDR3 is TGTGCCAGCAGCTTAGACGGATTCGGGACTAGAAATGTGAATGAGCAGTTCTTC. Translation: CASSLDGFGTRNVNEQFF.